These 11 T cell receptor beta chains were all obtained from the same sample, sequenced in a study of T-cell reconstitution after alpha-beta-depleted transplantation in children. The authors prepared the TCRbeta library with unique molecular identifiers. TCRdb processed the PCR reads anew with MiXCR; each CDR3 protein has one entry. This sample has about 980,000 distinct CDR3 sequences; about 29% occur once, and the top ten carry over 25%. Sequenced here: PBMCs, mostly from graft donor cells, sampled 360 days after TCRalphabeta/CD19-depleted stem cell transplant. The receptors were gathered from a boy younger than two who had a stem cell transplant for SCID, so the T cells may come from the graft donor.

The chain links TRBV3-1 to TRBJ2-7, with D tentatively TRBD1 or TRBD2 (5 bases each). Trimming removed 1 base from V and 9 bases from J, with 13 bases in between. The length of the CDR3 is 13 residues. Germline V lookup: CDR1 LGHDT, CDR2 YNNKEL (reference sequence). CDR3 protein: CASSQGLGTGQYF. DNA for the CDR3: TGTGCCAGCAGCCAAGGCCTCGGGACCGGGCAGTACTTC.

The CDR3 sequence: CASSLARSEWQGANTEAFF. Here the CDR3 DNA reads TGTGCCAGCAGCTTAGCCCGAAGTGAATGGCAGGGGGCAAACACTGAAGCTTTCTTT. The chain couples TRBV11-1 to TRBJ1-1; TRBD1 matches at 8 bases. Germline V CDR1 and CDR2: SGHAT, FQDESV (reference sequence). The CDR3 loop spans 19 amino acids. Trimming cost V 0 bases and J 2 bases; bases outside gene matches: 14.

This clonotype was seen a single time. This chain connects TRBV9 to TRBJ1-2; D unclear. V lost 1 base, J lost 8 bases, and 12 bases lay in between. The CDR3 loop spans 13 amino acids. Germline V gene data show CDR1 as SGDLS and CDR2 as YYNGEE. CDR3 in amino acids: CASSVFIGSGYTF. In nucleotides, the CDR3 is TGTGCCAGCAGCGTATTCATAGGGTCAGGCTACACCTTC.

This clonotype was detected a few times. The chain couples TRBV4-1 to TRBJ2-2, with 12 bases that match TRBD2. The J segment lost 0 bases and the V segment lost 3 bases, leaving 14 bases of the junction unmatched. The germline gives CDR1 MGHRA, CDR2 YSYEKL. This CDR3 contains 21 residues. The CDR3 DNA is TGCGCCAGCAGCCACCCCTCGCCAACTAGCGGGGGGTCGTCGAACACCGGGGAGCTGTTTTTT. This sequence encodes CASSHPSPTSGGSSNTGELFF.

This clonotype was observed a single time. The chain couples TRBV12-3 or TRBV12-4 to TRBJ2-2; 7 positions agree with TRBD2. This CDR3 has 15 amino acids. Germline trimming cut 3 bases from V and 9 bases from J; bases unmatched to any gene: 10. The CDR3 loop reads CASSLGGRVVRELFF. CDR3 coding DNA: TGTGCCAGCAGTTTGGGGGGGAGAGTCGTCCGGGAGCTGTTTTTT.

Only a few counts were recorded for this clonotype. The rearrangement joins TRBV5-1 to TRBJ2-1, with D perhaps matching TRBD2 (7 bases). Trimming pared 4 bases from V and 2 bases from J, leaving 19 bases between. Germline CDR1 is SGHRS and CDR2 is YFSETQ. The CDR3 extends over 17 amino acids. CDR3 bases: TGCGCCAGCAGCCCTTTGGGGAGGGGGAATCCCTACAATGAGCAGTTCTTC. Its protein product is CASSPLGRGNPYNEQFF.

The chain carries TRBV7-2 and TRBJ2-1, with D maybe TRBD1 (6 bases). The CDR3 extends over 14 amino acids. Germline-derived CDR1 and CDR2 are SGHTA and FQGNSA. Trimming cost V 5 bases and J 2 bases, with 10 bases left between them. The CDR3 protein is CASSPGVPYNEQFF. CDR3 sequence (DNA): TGTGCCAGCAGCCCAGGGGTACCCTACAATGAGCAGTTCTTC.

This clonotype occurred many times. The rearrangement links TRBV10-2 to TRBJ2-3; D remains ambiguous. The CDR3 totals 14 residues. CDR1 is WSHSY, CDR2 SAAADI, per germline. V was trimmed by 3 bases and J by 7 bases, leaving 14 bases between them. As DNA, the CDR3 is TGCGCCAGCAGTGATCCACCAGCCCCGTATACGCAGTATTTT. Protein: CASSDPPAPYTQYF.

In its sample, this clonotype was seen a few times. The chain couples TRBV10-3 to TRBJ1-6, with D maybe TRBD1 (6 bases). The CDR3 totals 15 residues. Germline V gene lookup returns CDR1 ENHRY and CDR2 SYGVKD. Trimming left V 3 bases short and J 8 bases short, with 14 bases between. CDR3 protein: CAISEWGDNHSPLHF. The CDR3 region has the DNA TGTGCCATCAGTGAATGGGGGGACAACCATTCACCCCTCCACTTT.

The chain employs TRBV29-1 and TRBJ2-1, with a possible D match to TRBD2 (7 bases). Between the trimmed V and J ends, which lost 8 bases and 9 bases, there was a span of 26 bases. Per germline, CDR1 SQVTM and CDR2 ANQGSEA. This CDR3 spans 15 amino acids. DNA of the CDR3: TGCAGCTCTCTCCGCCTGAGGGGGGGGCCGGGTGAGCAGTTCTTC. This gives the protein CSSLRLRGGPGEQFF.

This clonotype was detected many times. The chain uses TRBV28 and TRBJ2-1, with D perhaps TRBD2 (6 bases). Germline-derived CDR1 and CDR2 are MDHEN and SYDVKM. Trimming removed 4 bases at V and 10 bases at J, with 17 bases between. The CDR3 has 14 residues. As DNA, the CDR3 is TGTGCCAGCAGTTGGACGAACCAAGGAGGGGAGCAGTTCTTC. Its translation is CASSWTNQGGEQFF.